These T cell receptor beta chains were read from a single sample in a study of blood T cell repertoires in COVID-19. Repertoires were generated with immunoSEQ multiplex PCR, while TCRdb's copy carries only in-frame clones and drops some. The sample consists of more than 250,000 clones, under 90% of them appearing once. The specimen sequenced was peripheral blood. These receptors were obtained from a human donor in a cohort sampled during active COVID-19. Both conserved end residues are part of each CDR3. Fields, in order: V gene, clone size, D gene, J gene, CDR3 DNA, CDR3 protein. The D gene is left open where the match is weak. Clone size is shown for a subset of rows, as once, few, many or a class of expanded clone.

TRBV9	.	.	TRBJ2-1	TGTGCCAGCAGCTTAACCGGGACAAGGATTGCCTACAATGAGCAGTTCTTC	CASSLTGTRIAYNEQFF
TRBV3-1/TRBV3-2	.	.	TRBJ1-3	TGTGCCAGCAGCCTTCGACAGGCCAGCTCTGGAAACACCATATATTTT	CASSLRQASSGNTIYF
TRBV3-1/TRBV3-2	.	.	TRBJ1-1	TGTGCCAGCAGCCGGGGAGGGGGACCTCTGAACACTGAAGCTTTCTTT	CASSRGGGPLNTEAFF
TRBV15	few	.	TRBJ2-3	TGTGCCACCAGCAGAGATCAGGCCGCAGATACGCAGTATTTT	CATSRDQAADTQYF
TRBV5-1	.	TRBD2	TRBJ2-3	TGCGCCAGCAGCTTGGCCGGGTTGCCGGGAGGGAGCACAGATACGCAGTATTTT	CASSLAGLPGGSTDTQYF
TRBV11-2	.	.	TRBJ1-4	TGTGCCAGCAGCCGCCCGGGGGGGGCTGAAAAACTGTTTTTT	CASSRPGGAEKLFF
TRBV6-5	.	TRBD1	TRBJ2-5	TGTGCCAGCAGTTACTCACAGGGGAGCGGAGAGACCCAGTACTTC	CASSYSQGSGETQYF
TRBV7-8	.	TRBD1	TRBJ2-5	TGTGCCAGCAGCCCGCCAGGGGGCTGGGAGACCCAGTACTTC	CASSPPGGWETQYF
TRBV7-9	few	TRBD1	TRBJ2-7	TGTGCCAGCAGGGATCGGGACAGCTCCTACGAGCAGTACTTC	CASRDRDSSYEQYF
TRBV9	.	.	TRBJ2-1	TGTGCCAGCAGTGGGTTGGGGCACAATGAGCAGTTCTTC	CASSGLGHNEQFF
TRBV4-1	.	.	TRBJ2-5	TGCGCCAGCAGCCAAGCGCTAGTTTTACGAGAGACCCAGTACTTC	CASSQALVLRETQYF
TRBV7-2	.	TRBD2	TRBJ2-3	TGTGCCAGCAGCTCTAGCGGAAACACAGATACGCAGTATTTT	CASSSSGNTDTQYF
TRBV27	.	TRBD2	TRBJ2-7	TGTGCCAGCAGTTTTTCTAGCGGGAGAGCCGGGACCTACGAGCAGTACTTC	CASSFSSGRAGTYEQYF